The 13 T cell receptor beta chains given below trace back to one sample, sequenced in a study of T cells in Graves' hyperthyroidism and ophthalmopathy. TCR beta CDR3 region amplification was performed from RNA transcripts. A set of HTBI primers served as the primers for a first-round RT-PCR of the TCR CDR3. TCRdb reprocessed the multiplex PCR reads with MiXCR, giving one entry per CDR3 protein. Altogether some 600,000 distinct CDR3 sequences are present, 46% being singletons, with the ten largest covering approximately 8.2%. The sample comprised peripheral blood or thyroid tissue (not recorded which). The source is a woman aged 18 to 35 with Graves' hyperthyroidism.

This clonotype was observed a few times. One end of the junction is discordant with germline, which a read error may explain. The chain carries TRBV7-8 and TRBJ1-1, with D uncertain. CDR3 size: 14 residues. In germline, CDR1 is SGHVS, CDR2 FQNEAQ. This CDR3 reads CASSQDYGNTEAFF. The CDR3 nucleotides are TGCGCCAGCAGCCAAGATTACGGGAACACTGAAGCTTTCTTT.

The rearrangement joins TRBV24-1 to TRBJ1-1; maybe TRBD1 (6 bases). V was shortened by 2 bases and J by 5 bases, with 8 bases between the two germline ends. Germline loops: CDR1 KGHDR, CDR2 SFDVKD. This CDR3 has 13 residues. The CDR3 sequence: CATSDSQGTEAFF. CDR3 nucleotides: TGTGCCACCAGTGATTCCCAGGGGACTGAAGCTTTCTTT.

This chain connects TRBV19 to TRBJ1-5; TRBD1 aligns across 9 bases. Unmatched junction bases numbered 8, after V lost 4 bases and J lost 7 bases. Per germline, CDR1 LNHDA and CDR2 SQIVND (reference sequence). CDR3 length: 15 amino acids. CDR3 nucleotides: TGTGCCAGTAGTACCGCCGGGACAGGGAACCAGCCCCAGCATTTT. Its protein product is CASSTAGTGNQPQHF.

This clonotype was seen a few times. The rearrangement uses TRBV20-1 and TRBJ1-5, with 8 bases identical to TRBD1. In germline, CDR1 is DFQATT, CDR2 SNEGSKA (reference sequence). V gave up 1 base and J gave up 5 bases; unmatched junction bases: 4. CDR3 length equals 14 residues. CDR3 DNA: TGCAGTGCTAGAGGGACAGGGTGGGATCAGCCCCAGCATTTT. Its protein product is CSARGTGWDQPQHF.

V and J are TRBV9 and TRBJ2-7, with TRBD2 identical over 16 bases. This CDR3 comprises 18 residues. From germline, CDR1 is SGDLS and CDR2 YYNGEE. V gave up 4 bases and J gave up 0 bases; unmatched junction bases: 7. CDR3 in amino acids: CASSTEGLAGGPSYEQYF. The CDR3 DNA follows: TGTGCCAGCAGCACGGAGGGACTAGCGGGAGGGCCCTCCTACGAGCAGTACTTC. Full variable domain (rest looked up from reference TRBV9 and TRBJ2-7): DSGVTQTPKHLITATGQRVTLRCSPRSGDLSVYWYQQSLDQGLQFLIQYYNGEERAKGNILERFSAQQFPDLHSELNLSSLELGDSALYFCASSTEGLAGGPSYEQYFGPGTRLTVT.

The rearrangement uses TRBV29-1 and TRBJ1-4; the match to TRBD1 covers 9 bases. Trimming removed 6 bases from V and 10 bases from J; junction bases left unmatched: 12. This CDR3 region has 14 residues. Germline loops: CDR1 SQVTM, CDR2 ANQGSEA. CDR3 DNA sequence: TGCAGCGTGATTACAGGGGGCGAAGATGGAAAACTGTTTTTT. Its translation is CSVITGGEDGKLFF.

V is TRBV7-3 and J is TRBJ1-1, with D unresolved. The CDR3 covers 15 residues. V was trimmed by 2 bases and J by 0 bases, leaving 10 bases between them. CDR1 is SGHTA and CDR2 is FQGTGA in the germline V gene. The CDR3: CASSLFPDMNTEAFF. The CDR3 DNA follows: TGTGCCAGCAGCTTATTTCCGGATATGAACACTGAAGCTTTCTTT.

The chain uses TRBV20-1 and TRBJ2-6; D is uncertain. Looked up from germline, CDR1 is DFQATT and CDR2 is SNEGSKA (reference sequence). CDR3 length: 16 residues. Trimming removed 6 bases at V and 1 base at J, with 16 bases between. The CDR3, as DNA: TGCAGTGCCAGCAGCGTAGACCCGTCTGGGGCCAACGTCCTGACTTTC. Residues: CSASSVDPSGANVLTF.

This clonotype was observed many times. The DNA of the CDR3 is TGTGCCAGCTTCCGTAGTTCCTACGAGCAGTACTTC. It encodes CASFRSSYEQYF. The chain uses TRBV7-8 and TRBJ2-7; D is unresolved. CDR3 length: 12 amino acids. The germline CDR1 and CDR2 sequences are SGHVS and FQNEAQ. V dropped 8 bases and J dropped 1 base, with 9 bases sitting between them.

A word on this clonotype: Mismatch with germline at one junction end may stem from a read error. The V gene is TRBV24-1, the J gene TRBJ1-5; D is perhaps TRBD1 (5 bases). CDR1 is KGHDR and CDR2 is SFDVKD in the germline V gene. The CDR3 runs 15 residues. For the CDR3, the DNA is TGTGCCAGCAGTGATGCAGACAGTAGGTATCAGCCCCAGCATTTT. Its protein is CASSDADSRYQPQHF.

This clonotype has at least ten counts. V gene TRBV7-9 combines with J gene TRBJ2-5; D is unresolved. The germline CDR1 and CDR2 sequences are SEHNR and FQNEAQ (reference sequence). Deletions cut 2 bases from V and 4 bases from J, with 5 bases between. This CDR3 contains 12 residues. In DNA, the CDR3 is TGTGCCAGCAGCTTATATAGAGAGACCCAGTACTTC. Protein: CASSLYRETQYF.

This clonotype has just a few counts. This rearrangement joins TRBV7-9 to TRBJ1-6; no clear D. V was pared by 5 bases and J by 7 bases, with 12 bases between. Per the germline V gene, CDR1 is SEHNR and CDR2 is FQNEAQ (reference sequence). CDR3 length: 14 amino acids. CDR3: CASSRVGTNSPLHF. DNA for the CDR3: TGTGCCAGCAGCCGGGTCGGAACCAATTCACCCCTCCACTTT.

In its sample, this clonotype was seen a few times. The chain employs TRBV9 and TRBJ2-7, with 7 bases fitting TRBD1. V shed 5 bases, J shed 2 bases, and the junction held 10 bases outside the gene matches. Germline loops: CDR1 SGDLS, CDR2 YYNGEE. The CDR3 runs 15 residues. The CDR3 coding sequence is TGTGCCAGCAGTCCTAGCACAGGGGCTACCTACGAGCAGTACTTC. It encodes CASSPSTGATYEQYF.